A selection of T cell receptor beta chains follows, all from one sample in a study of Ad26.COV2.S vaccination and SARS-CoV-2 variants. Using immunoSEQ multiplex PCR, the repertoire was profiled, and TCRdb retains in-frame clones only, with some absent. This table holds approximately 360,000 clones, about 83% found once. Sample: peripheral blood, taken in a trial of Ad26.COV2.S vaccine versus placebo. The receptor source for this set is a person aged 18-60 years who received the Ad26.COV2.S COVID-19 vaccine or a placebo. CDR3s include the opening cysteine and the closing phenylalanine or tryptophan. Fields, in order: CDR3 protein, CDR3 DNA, D gene, J gene, clone size, V gene. D genes are given only for firm matches. Clone size appears in some rows only: once, few, many, or a class for an expanded clone.

CDR3 protein: CASSRTGTVYEQYF; CDR3 DNA: TGTGCCAGCTCAAGAACCGGGACGGTCTACGAGCAGTACTTC; D gene: NA; J gene: TRBJ2-7; clone size: NA; V gene: TRBV18
CDR3 protein: CASSPDGKPYGYTF; CDR3 DNA: TGCGCCAGCAGCCCTGACGGAAAACCCTATGGCTACACCTTC; D gene: NA; J gene: TRBJ1-2; clone size: NA; V gene: TRBV5-1
CDR3 protein: CASSLERFSGNTIYF; CDR3 DNA: TGTGCCAGCAGCTTAGAGAGGTTCTCTGGAAACACCATATATTTT; D gene: NA; J gene: TRBJ1-3; clone size: NA; V gene: TRBV11-3
CDR3 protein: CASSSGELGRDTEAFF; CDR3 DNA: TGCGCCAGCAGCTCGGGAGAGTTGGGGAGGGACACTGAAGCTTTCTTT; D gene: NA; J gene: TRBJ1-1; clone size: NA; V gene: TRBV5-1
CDR3 protein: CASRQDRGYYTF; CDR3 DNA: TGCGCCAGCAGACAAGACAGGGGATACTACACCTTC; D gene: TRBD1; J gene: TRBJ1-2; clone size: few; V gene: TRBV5-1
CDR3 protein: CASNPVLISLNNEQFF; CDR3 DNA: TGTGCCAGCAATCCTGTCCTGATATCCTTGAACAATGAGCAGTTCTTC; D gene: NA; J gene: TRBJ2-1; clone size: once; V gene: TRBV27
CDR3 protein: CASSFLNGYTF; CDR3 DNA: TGTGCCAGCAGTTTTCTGAATGGCTACACCTTC; D gene: NA; J gene: TRBJ1-2; clone size: NA; V gene: TRBV12-3/TRBV12-4
CDR3 protein: CASSLNLAGGSTDTQYF; CDR3 DNA: TGTGCCAGCAGCTTAAACCTTGCGGGGGGTAGCACAGATACGCAGTATTTT; D gene: TRBD2; J gene: TRBJ2-3; clone size: NA; V gene: TRBV7-8
CDR3 protein: CASSSRDQPQHF; CDR3 DNA: TGTGCCAGCAGCTCCAGGGACCAGCCCCAGCATTTT; D gene: NA; J gene: TRBJ1-5; clone size: NA; V gene: TRBV6-2/TRBV6-3
CDR3 protein: CASSSDGNSNQPQHF; CDR3 DNA: TGTGCCAGCAGCTCCGACGGGAATAGCAATCAGCCCCAGCATTTT; D gene: NA; J gene: TRBJ1-5; clone size: few; V gene: TRBV3-1/TRBV3-2